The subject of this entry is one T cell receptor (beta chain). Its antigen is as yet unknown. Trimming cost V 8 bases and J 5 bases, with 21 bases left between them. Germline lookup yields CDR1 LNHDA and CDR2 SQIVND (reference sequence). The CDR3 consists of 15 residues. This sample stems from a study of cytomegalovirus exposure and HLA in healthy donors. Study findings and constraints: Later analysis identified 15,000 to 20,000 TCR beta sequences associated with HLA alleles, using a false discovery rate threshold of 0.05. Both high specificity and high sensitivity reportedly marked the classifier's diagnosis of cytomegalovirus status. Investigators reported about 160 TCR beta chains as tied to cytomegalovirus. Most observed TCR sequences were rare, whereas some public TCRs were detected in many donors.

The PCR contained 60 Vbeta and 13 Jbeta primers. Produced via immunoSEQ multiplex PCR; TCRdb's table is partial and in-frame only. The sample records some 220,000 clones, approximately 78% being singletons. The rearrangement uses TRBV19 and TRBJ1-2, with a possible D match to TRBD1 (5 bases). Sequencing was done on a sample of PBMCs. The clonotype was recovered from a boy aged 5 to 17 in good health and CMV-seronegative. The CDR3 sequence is CASSKTALESYGYTF. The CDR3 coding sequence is TGTGCCAGTTCCAAGACAGCGCTCGAGAGTTATGGCTACACCTTC.